This T cell receptor (beta chain) came from a study of naive and memory T cell subsets. This CDR3 comprises 16 residues. The V end was cut by 0 bases, the J end by 4 bases, with 15 bases between. Germline V CDR1 and CDR2: MNHNS, SASEGT. This clonotype was detected ten times or more. Both TRBC1 and TRBC2 were covered by a beta constant-region primer of two equimolar oligonucleotides. Ligated cDNA was amplified by four rounds of PCR with nested alpha and beta constant-region primers and SP2. MiXCR, applied by TCRdb to the UMI-ligation and nested PCR reads, yields one record per CDR3 protein. The data contain some 31,000 distinct CDR3 sequences, around a sixth of them singletons.

The TCR originated in a human donor in good health. V and J are TRBV6-1 and TRBJ1-2; D call uncertain. Sequencing was carried out using effector memory CD4+ T cells from blood. Subset noted: effector memory, CD45RA- CD27-. The CDR3, as DNA: TGTGCCAGCAGTGAAGCGCTTCTATCAGGTGGCTATGGCTACACCTTC. Amino acids: CASSEALLSGGYGYTF.